The 7 T cell receptor beta chains given below trace back to one sample, sequenced in a study of blood T cell repertoires in COVID-19. The protocol was immunoSEQ multiplex PCR, while the TCRdb copy is restricted to in-frame clones and leaves out a portion. The sample has roughly 130,000 clones, 80% to 90% seen once. Sequenced input: peripheral blood. The receptors here all came from a man in his fifties or sixties with active or convalescent COVID-19.

For this clone: Distinct nucleotide sequences in the sample also encode this CDR3. This chain joins TRBV28 and TRBJ2-7; 11 bases align to TRBD2. Unmatched junction bases numbered 1, after V lost 5 bases and J lost 4 bases. Germline V CDR1 and CDR2: MDHEN, SYDVKM. The CDR3 is made up of 13 amino acids. CDR3 DNA: TGTGCCAGCAGTACTAGCGGGAGTTACGAGCAGTACTTC. Its translation: CASSTSGSYEQYF.

The chain carries TRBV27 and TRBJ2-5; TRBD2 might be the D (7 bases). Germline V gene data show CDR1 as MNHEY and CDR2 as SMNVEV (reference sequence). V dropped 3 bases and J dropped 5 bases, with 22 bases sitting between them. CDR3 length equals 17 residues. CDR3 protein: CASSFVRSVGGQETQYF. CDR3 DNA: TGTGCCAGCAGTTTTGTTCGGTCAGTGGGGGGGCAGGAGACCCAGTACTTC.

The chain uses TRBV2 and TRBJ2-7; TRBD2 matches 9 bases. The CDR3 spans 14 residues. Germline CDR1 is SNHLY and CDR2 is FYNNEI. The ends lost 8 bases at V and 5 bases at J; junction bases unmatched: 10. CDR3 DNA: TGTGCCAGCTCTCTCAGCGCGGGGGGGAACGAGCAGTACTTC. Encoded protein: CASSLSAGGNEQYF.

The chain has TRBV20-1 and TRBJ2-1, with D perhaps matching TRBD1 (8 bases). V was shortened by 3 bases and J by 6 bases, with 15 bases between the two germline ends. The CDR3 is 14 amino acids. Germline V CDR1 and CDR2: DFQATT, SNEGSKA (reference sequence). As DNA, the CDR3 is TGCAGTGCTAGTGGGTACAGGGGGGGCAATGAGCAGTTCTTC. Translated, it gives CSASGYRGGNEQFF.

A single count supports this clone. The V gene is TRBV4-3, the J gene TRBJ2-7, with TRBD1 matching 8 bases. With V trimmed by 0 bases and J by 3 bases, 7 bases remained unmatched. The CDR3 is made up of 16 amino acids. Per the germline V gene, CDR1 is LGHNA and CDR2 is YSLEER. The CDR3 DNA reads as TGCGCCAGCAGCCAAGATCCGGGACAGGCCTTCTACGAGCAGTACTTC. It translates to CASSQDPGQAFYEQYF.

The rearrangement links TRBV19 to TRBJ2-1; maybe TRBD2 (5 bases). Between the trimmed V and J ends, which lost 5 bases and 2 bases, there was a span of 16 bases. The CDR3 contains 16 residues. Per germline, CDR1 LNHDA and CDR2 SQIVND (reference sequence). CDR3 nucleotide sequence: TGTGCCAGTAGTTCCCGAGAGGGTGGCGCCTACAATGAGCAGTTCTTC. Translating it yields CASSSREGGAYNEQFF.

The chain uses TRBV5-4 and TRBJ1-2; D perhaps matches TRBD1 (6 bases). Trimming pared 4 bases from V and 2 bases from J, leaving 12 bases between. From germline, CDR1 is SGHNT and CDR2 YYREEE (reference sequence). This CDR3 has 14 amino acids. CDR3 in DNA: TGTGCCAGCAGCCTAGCAGGGGCCAACTATGGCTACACCTTC. Its translation is CASSLAGANYGYTF.